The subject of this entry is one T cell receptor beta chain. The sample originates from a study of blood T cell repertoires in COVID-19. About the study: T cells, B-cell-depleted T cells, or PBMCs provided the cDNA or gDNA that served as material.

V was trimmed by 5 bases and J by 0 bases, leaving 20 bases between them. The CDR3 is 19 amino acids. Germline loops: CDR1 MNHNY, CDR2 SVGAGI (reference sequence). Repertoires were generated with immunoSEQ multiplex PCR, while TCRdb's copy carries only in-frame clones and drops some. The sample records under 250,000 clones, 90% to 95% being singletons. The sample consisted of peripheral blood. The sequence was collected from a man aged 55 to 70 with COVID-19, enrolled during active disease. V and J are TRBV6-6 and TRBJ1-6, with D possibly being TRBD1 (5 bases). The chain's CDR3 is CASSPQPRTGSSYNSPLHF. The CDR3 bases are TGTGCCAGCAGTCCACAACCCAGAACAGGAAGCTCCTATAATTCACCCCTCCACTTT.